This T cell receptor (beta chain) was recorded in a study of T cells in Graves' hyperthyroidism and ophthalmopathy (dated by TCRdb to 2018 to 2020). For the study in its entirety: Peripheral blood samples were taken at the time of initial diagnosis, prior to any treatment. An independent validation cohort of around 20 hyperthyroidism patients and 17 patients who later progressed to ophthalmopathy tested prospective prediction of ophthalmopathy. The study also compared thyroid tissue and blood T-cell repertoires from a handful of Graves' hyperthyroidism patients. A discovery cohort of approximately 97 patients, roughly 40 with Graves' ophthalmopathy and 55 to 60 with stable Graves' hyperthyroidism, was used to find distinguishing TCR V-J signatures. The approximately 100 discovery patients were randomly divided into training and test sets at a 7:3 ratio. TCR Vbeta CDR3 sequencing of around 130 peripheral blood samples (fewer than 45 ophthalmopathy, 75 hyperthyroidism and approximately 17 progressor patients) is reported in the paper. Following sampling, methimazole starting at 30 mg daily was given to hyperthyroidism patients, and high-dose intravenous methylprednisolone was given to ophthalmopathy patients.

Stable Graves' hyperthyroidism was defined as the absence of progression to ophthalmopathy over 18 months of follow-up. Hyperthyroidism patients were newly diagnosed, with disease duration under 2 months, and aged 18 to 65 years. The study excluded patients with uncontrolled infections, other autoimmune diseases, pregnancy or lactation. Diagnoses were established on the basis of clinical symptoms, serum thyroxine and TRAb, thyroid ultrasound, and orbital computed tomography. PBMCs were separated from approximately 9.9 ml of fresh peripheral blood using Ficoll-Paque density gradient centrifugation. Trizol reagent was used to extract total RNA, and RNA quality was then checked on an Agilent 2100 Bioanalyzer. The TCR beta CDR3 regions were amplified from RNA transcripts. For the first round of RT-PCR on the TCR CDR3, the HTBI primer set was used together with the Qiagen OneStep RT-PCR kit. Libraries were constructed in a second round of multiplex PCR, after which size selection and purification were carried out. Libraries were sequenced paired-end with 100 bp reads on an Illumina HiSeq2000. The authors' analysis ran thus. SOAPnuke was used to process the raw data, removing reads that contained adapters or uncalled bases, had a mean Phred below 15, or lacked an exact match to the constant primer or identifier. High-quality paired reads were merged with COPE v1.2.5, and unique nucleotide sequences were defined as clonotypes. Clonotypes were aligned to IMGT TRBV, TRBD and TRBJ reference segments using MiTCR v1.1. The analysis was restricted to V-J combinations with a frequency above 0.0001, which together covered approximately 99% of the repertoires. A TCS score was defined as the ratio of F50 (clonal expansion) to E x V (chaos), with BLOSUM62-based TCRdist applied between CDR3 peptides within each V-J. Welch's t-statistics and random forest reduced some 510 V-J features to about 12, which were used in a naive Bayes classifier (R e1071). Thyroid-blood repertoire similarity was quantified with the Morisita-Horn index. The public reads were quality trimmed at Q25 with fastp and then assembled into clones with MiXCR by TCRdb, keeping productive beta chains. Entries that share a CDR3 protein sequence are merged under the most common genes and DNA. The V and J calls were not made by the authors but by TCRdb's processing. The table for this sample lists about 840,000 distinct CDR3 sequences; roughly 40% of them were counted only once. 8.9% of the sample belongs to the ten largest clones.

The V and J ends are trimmed by 0 bases and 4 bases, leaving 5 bases between them. The CDR3 numbers 13 residues from cysteine through phenylalanine. Only CDR3 DNA is held: 39 bases, read in frame from base 1. The germline V gene yields SGDLS for CDR1 and YYNGEE for CDR2. Many counts were recorded for this clonotype. Its antigen is still unknown. Base quality data are lacking; no much larger clone is found one base away. Beyond this particular receptor, the publication reports: Sample size was not statistically predetermined, and blinding of investigators to group allocation was not performed. Most expanded thyroid clonotypes (frequency above 0.001) were also found in blood, which suggests that blood repertoires may mirror thyroid immune responses. In validation, progression to ophthalmopathy was predicted by the model with 70.59% sensitivity and 72.22% specificity, a median of approximately 6.5 months before onset. A model built on a 13 V-J signature distinguished ophthalmopathy from stable hyperthyroidism, reaching 87.88% sensitivity and 81% to 83% specificity in cross-validation and 80%/75% in testing.

The receptor's source is a man aged 18 to 29 with Graves' hyperthyroidism. The rearrangement combines TRBV9 with TRBJ1-3; there is no confident call for the D gene. The sequenced material came from blood. The nucleotide sequence reads TGTGCCAGCAGCGTAGATTTAGGAAACACCATATATTTT. Its amino acids are CASSVDLGNTIYF.